This paragraph reports one T cell receptor beta chain. This entry is derived from a study of blood T cell repertoires in COVID-19. With V trimmed by 5 bases and J by 0 bases, 6 bases remained unmatched. The V gene's germline CDR1 is PRHDT and CDR2 FYEKMQ (reference sequence). This CDR3 region has 15 residues. Participants were aged about 18 to 90 years, lived in 24 US areas, and enrolled virtually. Participants were placed into cohorts based on the clinical history they reported. In the authors' workflow: By means of reference gene primer amplification, nucleated cell counts were estimated. Sequencing used immunoSEQ multiplex PCR; TCRdb keeps in-frame clones, though not all of them. V, J and clone size are taken as reported in that table, and D and trimming were inferred from the DNA itself. Here the sample spans 240,000 or so clones, about 89% being singletons.

The rearrangement uses TRBV13 and TRBJ1-2, with 7 bases fitting TRBD1. The source material was PBMCs or T cells enriched from blood (not recorded which). The sequence came from a man aged 35-49 years who had recovered from COVID-19. The CDR3 bases are TGTGCCAGCAGCGCAGCCCAGGGGGCTAACTATGGCTACACCTTC. This codes for CASSAAQGANYGYTF.